The 12 T cell receptor beta chains below were found in one sample sequenced in a study of identical twins. TCRdb re-derived calls from the 5' RACE reads in MiXCR, one entry per CDR3 protein. Of hundreds of thousands of distinct CDR3 sequences in the sample, roughly 6.6% were seen once. The data also belong to a second study, concerning yellow fever vaccine responses in identical twins.

The material sequenced was PBMCs. These receptor sequences come from a woman younger than 30 in good health.

At least ten counts were recorded for this clonotype. The gene calls are TRBV12-3 or TRBV12-4 and TRBJ2-1; TRBD2 matches 8 bases. The junction had 5 bases not matched to a gene; V was cut back by 8 bases and J by 5 bases. CDR3 size: 13 residues. The CDR3 nucleotides are TGTGCCAGCGGTAGCGGGACGAACAATGAGCAGTTCTTC. This gives the protein CASGSGTNNEQFF.

This clonotype was picked up many times. The J gene is TRBJ2-7, the V gene TRBV15, with 8 bases identical to TRBD1. The J segment lost 1 base and the V segment lost 4 bases, leaving 6 bases of the junction unmatched. The germline V gene has CDR1 LNHNV and CDR2 YYDKDF (reference sequence). This CDR3 is built from 15 residues. CDR3 sequence reads: CATSTDRGPSYEQYF. As DNA, the CDR3 is TGTGCCACCAGCACCGACAGGGGTCCATCCTACGAGCAGTACTTC.

This clonotype has a count of ten or more. This rearrangement joins TRBV4-1 to TRBJ2-1; tentatively, D is TRBD1 (6 bases). Trimming pared 0 bases from V and 0 bases from J, leaving 12 bases between. CDR1 is MGHRA and CDR2 is YSYEKL in the germline V gene. The CDR3 length is 17 residues. CDR3 sequence reads: CASSQDRGQSSYNEQFF. The CDR3 nucleotides read TGCGCCAGCAGCCAAGATCGCGGACAGAGCTCCTACAATGAGCAGTTCTTC.

This clonotype was counted a few times. The chain joins TRBV5-1 to TRBJ1-1, with D perhaps matching TRBD1 (6 bases). V was pared by 5 bases and J by 0 bases, with 14 bases between. There are 15 residues in the CDR3. The germline gives CDR1 SGHRS, CDR2 YFSETQ. In DNA, the CDR3 is TGCGCCAGCAGGGGTCTGGGGGCGATGAACACTGAAGCTTTCTTT. It is translated as CASRGLGAMNTEAFF.

This clonotype was recorded a few times. The chain recombines TRBV5-1 with TRBJ2-7; 7 bases are a match to TRBD2. This CDR3 has 14 residues. Germline CDR1 and CDR2: SGHRS and YFSETQ. After removal of 4 bases from V and 0 bases from J, the junction contained 4 bases not matched to a gene. Written as DNA, the CDR3 is TGCGCCAGCAGCCCGGGGGGTCCCTCCTACGAGCAGTACGTC. The encoded protein is CASSPGGPSYEQYV.

V gene TRBV7-9 combines with J gene TRBJ1-2; 7 bases are a match to TRBD1. Per the germline V gene, CDR1 is SEHNR and CDR2 is FQNEAQ (reference sequence). The length of the CDR3 is 17 residues. V trimming: 6 bases; J trimming: 4 bases; junction bases outside the gene matches: 17. The CDR3 is CASRKSTGTAEVYGYTF. In nucleotides, the CDR3 is TGTGCCAGCAGGAAGTCTACCGGGACAGCCGAGGTCTATGGCTACACCTTC.

This clonotype was recorded many times. The gene calls are TRBV10-3 and TRBJ2-3; D not resolved. The V gene's germline CDR1 is ENHRY and CDR2 SYGVKD. CDR3 size: 12 residues. V was cut by 2 bases and J by 5 bases, with 5 bases left in between. The CDR3, as DNA: TGTGCCATCAGTGAGGGGGTAGATACGCAGTATTTT. It encodes CAISEGVDTQYF.

DNA of the CDR3: TGTGCCAGCAGCCCCCTCAAGGGGGGGCAACTGGGGGGAGAGACCCAGTACTTC. Translation: CASSPLKGGQLGGETQYF. The rearrangement links TRBV7-7 to TRBJ2-5; tentatively, D is TRBD2 (7 bases). This CDR3 contains 18 residues. The germline CDR1 and CDR2 sequences are SSHAT and FNYEAQ (reference sequence). Trimming removed 5 bases at V and 4 bases at J, with 26 bases between.

V usage is TRBV6-4 and J usage is TRBJ2-1; TRBD2 agrees at 9 bases. Looked up from germline, CDR1 is MRHNA and CDR2 is SNTAGT. The ends lost 5 bases at V and 1 base at J; junction bases unmatched: 6. CDR3 size: 16 residues. CDR3 in DNA: TGTGCCAGCAGTACACAAAGCGGGGGGTCCTACAATGAGCAGTTCTTC. It encodes CASSTQSGGSYNEQFF.

This clonotype occurred many times. The chain joins TRBV3-1 to TRBJ2-5; possibly TRBD1 for D (6 bases). This CDR3 comprises 16 residues. The germline V gene encodes CDR1 LGHDT and CDR2 YNNKEL (reference sequence). Trimming removed 6 bases from V and 2 bases from J, with 19 bases in between. The CDR3 sequence is CASRPQGKGLQETQYF. The CDR3 region has the DNA TGTGCCAGCAGACCTCAGGGGAAGGGTCTACAAGAGACCCAGTACTTC.

This clonotype has more than one count but fewer than ten. The V and J genes are TRBV30 and TRBJ2-4; TRBD2 agrees at 8 bases. V lost 8 bases and J lost 16; bases outside the gene matches: 13. CDR3 length: 11 amino acids. CDR1 and CDR2 (germline): GTSNPN, SVGIG (reference sequence). DNA of the CDR3: TGTGCCCGGATAGCGGGGCGGGCTGGATACTTC. Its translation is CARIAGRAGYF.

This clonotype was seen at least ten times. The V and J genes are TRBV11-2 and TRBJ1-3; D ambiguous. Germline-derived CDR1 and CDR2 are SGHAT and FQNNGV. V was clipped by 4 bases and J by 4 bases, with 14 bases between them. The CDR3 consists of 15 residues. Written as DNA, the CDR3 is TGTGCCAGCAGCTCGGACGGAACTCTGGGAAACACCATATATTTT. Translating it yields CASSSDGTLGNTIYF.